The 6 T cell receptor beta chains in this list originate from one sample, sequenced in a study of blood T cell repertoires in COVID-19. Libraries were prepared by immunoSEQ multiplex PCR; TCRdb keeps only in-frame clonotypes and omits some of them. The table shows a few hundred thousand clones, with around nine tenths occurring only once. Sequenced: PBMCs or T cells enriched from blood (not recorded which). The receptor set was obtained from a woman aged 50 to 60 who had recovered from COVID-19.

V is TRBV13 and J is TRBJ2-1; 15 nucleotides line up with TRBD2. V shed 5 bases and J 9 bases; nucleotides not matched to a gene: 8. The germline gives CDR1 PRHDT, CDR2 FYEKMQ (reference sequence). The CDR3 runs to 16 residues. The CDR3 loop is CASSAGTSGGNSEQFF. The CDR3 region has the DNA TGTGCCAGCAGCGCAGGGACTAGCGGGGGGAACAGTGAGCAGTTCTTC.

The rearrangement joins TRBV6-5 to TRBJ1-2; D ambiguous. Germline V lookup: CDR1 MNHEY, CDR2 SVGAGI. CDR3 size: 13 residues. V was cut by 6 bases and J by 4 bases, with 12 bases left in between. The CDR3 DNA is TGTGCCAGCAGCCTTTCAGGTGGCTATGGCTACACCTTC. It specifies CASSLSGGYGYTF.

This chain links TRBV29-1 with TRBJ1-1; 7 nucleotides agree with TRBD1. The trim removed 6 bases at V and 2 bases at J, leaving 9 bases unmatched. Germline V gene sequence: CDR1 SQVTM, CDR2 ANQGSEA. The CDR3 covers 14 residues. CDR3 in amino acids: CSVRVQGRNTEAFF. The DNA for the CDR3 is TGCAGCGTGAGAGTACAGGGGAGAAACACTGAAGCTTTCTTT.

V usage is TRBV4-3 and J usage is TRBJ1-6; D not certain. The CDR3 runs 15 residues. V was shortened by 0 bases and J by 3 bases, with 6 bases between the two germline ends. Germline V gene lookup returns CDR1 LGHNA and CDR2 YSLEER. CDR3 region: CASSQEAGYNSPLHF. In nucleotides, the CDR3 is TGCGCCAGCAGCCAAGAGGCAGGCTATAATTCACCCCTCCACTTT.

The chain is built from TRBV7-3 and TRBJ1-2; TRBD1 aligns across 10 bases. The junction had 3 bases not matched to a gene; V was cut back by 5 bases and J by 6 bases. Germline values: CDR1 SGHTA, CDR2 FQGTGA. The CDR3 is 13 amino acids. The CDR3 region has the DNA TGTGCCAGCAGCCGACAGGGGGCCGATGGCTACACCTTC. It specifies CASSRQGADGYTF.

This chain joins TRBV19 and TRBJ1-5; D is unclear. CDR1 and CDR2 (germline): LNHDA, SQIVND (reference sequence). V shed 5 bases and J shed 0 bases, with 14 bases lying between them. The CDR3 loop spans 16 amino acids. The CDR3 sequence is CASSDIGSGSNQPQHF. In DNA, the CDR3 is TGTGCCAGTAGTGATATTGGGAGCGGTAGCAATCAGCCCCAGCATTTT.